These 24 T cell receptor beta chains were all obtained from the same sample, sequenced in a study of T cells expressing NK-cell markers (TCRdb year 2020). Receptors were amplified or captured by 5' RACE. Sequencing took place on an Illumina HiSeq 2000. Once TCRdb had reprocessed the reads, it stored one entry per CDR3 protein sequence and supplied no DNA. The sample's clone listing holds about 180,000 distinct CDR3 sequences. Around 20% of the sample belongs to the ten largest clones. The sequenced material came from blood T cells: a sorted CD56 or NKG2C T cell subset, CD4+ or CD8+ T cells, or bulk PBMC T cells (not recorded which). These receptors all stem from a man aged 18-75 years in good health.

The chain uses TRBV9 and TRBJ2-1; the D call of TRBD2 rests on TCRdb alone, since no DNA is present to check it. CDR1 and CDR2 from the germline V gene are SGDLS and YYNGEE. The CDR3 totals 15 residues. The CDR3 spells CASSNRDGQVFEQFF. The full variable domain, its missing parts supplied by reference TRBV9 and TRBJ2-1, is DSGVTQTPKHLITATGQRVTLRCSPRSGDLSVYWYQQSLDQGLQFLIQYYNGEERAKGNILERFSAQQFPDLHSELNLSSLELGDSALYFCASSNRDGQVFEQFFGPGTRLTVL.

The V and J genes are TRBV7-2 and TRBJ2-7; as DNA is missing, the TRBD2 call by TCRdb cannot be tested. CDR3 length: 15 residues. Germline CDR1 is SGHTA and CDR2 is FQGNSA. The CDR3 loop reads CASSLGLDGLYEQYF.

This chain uses TRBV6-5 with TRBJ2-3. CDR1 is MNHEY and CDR2 is SVGAGI in the germline V gene. This CDR3 is 16 amino acids long. The chain's CDR3 is CASSYGVGTSTDTQYF.

The chain combines TRBV29-1 with TRBJ1-2; without DNA, the TCRdb call of TRBD1 cannot be checked. The CDR3 totals 12 residues. Germline loops: CDR1 SQVTM, CDR2 ANQGSEA. The CDR3 spells CSGQGSDYGYTF.

The rearrangement uses TRBV7-8 and TRBJ1-4. The V gene's germline CDR1 is SGHVS and CDR2 FQNEAQ. This CDR3 is built from 12 residues. The CDR3: CASTLDPKKLFF.

The chain carries TRBV19 and TRBJ1-2; there is no DNA to check the TCRdb D call of TRBD1. CDR1 and CDR2 from the germline V gene are LNHDA and SQIVND (reference sequence). CDR3 length equals 15 residues. This chain's CDR3 is CASSIGGGDNYGYTF.

V is TRBV5-6 and J is TRBJ2-1; as DNA is missing, the TRBD1 call by TCRdb cannot be tested. CDR1 and CDR2 from the germline V gene are SGHDT and YYEEEE. The CDR3 runs to 14 residues. CDR3 region: CASNPRRGYNEQFF. Full variable domain (remainder filled in from reference TRBV5-6 and TRBJ2-1): DAGVTQSPTHLIKTRGQQVTLRCSPKSGHDTVSWYQQALGQGPQFIFQYYEEEERQRGNFPDRFSGHQFPNYSSELNVNALLLGDSALYLCASNPRRGYNEQFFGPGTRLTVL.

The chain uses TRBV4-1 and TRBJ2-3; TCRdb proposes TRBD2, but this gene call is untestable without DNA. Germline V gene sequence: CDR1 MGHRA, CDR2 YSYEKL. The CDR3 is made up of 18 amino acids. The chain's CDR3 is CASSQDFLGRENGDTQYF.

The chain is built from TRBV11-1 and TRBJ2-1; TCRdb outputs TRBD1, but without DNA this stays unchecked. The V gene's germline CDR1 is SGHAT and CDR2 FQDESV (reference sequence). The CDR3 contains 18 residues. The CDR3 sequence: CASSLRLAGAPTYNEQFF.

This chain links TRBV9 with TRBJ1-2; lacking DNA, the TRBD1 call made by TCRdb goes unchecked. This CDR3 is 17 amino acids long. The germline V gene has CDR1 SGDLS and CDR2 YYNGEE. The CDR3 spells CASSPPRRDSDSYGYTF.

The V gene is TRBV11-1, the J gene TRBJ2-7; the TRBD1 assignment by TCRdb is unverifiable without DNA. The V gene's germline CDR1 is SGHAT and CDR2 FQDESV (reference sequence). The CDR3 spans 15 residues. The CDR3 protein is CASSLGLGETYEQYF.

The V and J genes are TRBV5-5 and TRBJ2-1; TCRdb proposes TRBD2, but this gene call is untestable without DNA. CDR1 and CDR2 from the germline V gene are SGHKS and YYEKEE (reference sequence). The CDR3 consists of 14 residues. CDR3 in amino acids: CASSLFASGGEQFF. The whole variable domain, remainder taken from reference TRBV5-5 and TRBJ2-1, is DAGVTQSPTHLIKTRGQQVTLRCSPISGHKSVSWYQQVLGQGPQFIFQYYEKEERGRGNFPDRFSARQFPNYSSELNVNALLLGDSALYLCASSLFASGGEQFFGPGTRLTVL.

The chain links TRBV2 to TRBJ1-3. Germline V gives CDR1 SNHLY, CDR2 FYNNEI. The CDR3 loop spans 13 amino acids. Here the CDR3 reads CASSLGYGNTIYF. Full variable domain (missing parts from reference TRBV2 and TRBJ1-3): EPEVTQTPSHQVTQMGQEVILRCVPISNHLYFYWYRQILGQKVEFLVSFYNNEISEKSEIFDDQFSVERPDGSNFTLKIRSTKLEDSAMYFCASSLGYGNTIYFGEGSWLTVV.

The genes are TRBV11-2 and TRBJ2-1; absent DNA, TCRdb's TRBD1 call cannot be checked. The CDR3 runs to 18 residues. Germline CDR1 is SGHAT and CDR2 is FQNNGV. The CDR3: CASSPAPLTSHLYNEQFF.

The V gene is TRBV7-8, the J gene TRBJ2-3; the D call from TCRdb, TRBD2, cannot be confirmed without DNA. This CDR3 contains 18 residues. Per the germline V gene, CDR1 is SGHVS and CDR2 is FQNEAQ. CDR3 region: CASSFGGLAGGSTDTQYF. Full variable domain (outside the CDR3, taken from reference TRBV7-8 and TRBJ2-3): GAGVSQSPRYKVAKRGQDVALRCDPISGHVSLFWYQQALGQGPEFLTYFQNEAQLDKSGLPSDRFFAERPEGSVSTLKIQRTQQEDSAVYLCASSFGGLAGGSTDTQYFGPGTRLTVL.

V and J are TRBV20-1 and TRBJ2-7; TCRdb proposes TRBD2, but this gene call is untestable without DNA. Germline V gives CDR1 DFQATT, CDR2 SNEGSKA (reference sequence). The CDR3 totals 13 residues. The CDR3 protein is CSAREASVGWQYF.

The chain employs TRBV6-4 and TRBJ2-1; TCRdb lists TRBD2, though no DNA is available to test this call. CDR1 and CDR2 (germline): MRHNA, SNTAGT. The CDR3 has 13 amino acids. CDR3 sequence reads: CASSGGAHNEQFF.

The chain links TRBV5-1 to TRBJ2-3; TCRdb designates TRBD2, a call that cannot be tested without DNA. The CDR3 length is 18 residues. Germline loops: CDR1 SGHRS, CDR2 YFSETQ. This CDR3 is CASGLRLAGGPSTDTQYF.

This chain connects TRBV2 to TRBJ1-2; no DNA is available, so the TRBD1 call from TCRdb remains unchecked. Germline V lookup: CDR1 SNHLY, CDR2 FYNNEI. This CDR3 is 13 amino acids long. The chain's CDR3 is CASAGGANYGYTF.

The chain has TRBV7-9 and TRBJ2-1; the D call from TCRdb, TRBD2, cannot be confirmed without DNA. The CDR3 consists of 12 residues. Per the germline V gene, CDR1 is SEHNR and CDR2 is FQNEAQ (reference sequence). This chain's CDR3 is CATRGRAVEQFF.

The CDR3 reads CASRTTIRSFF. The genes are TRBV14 and TRBJ1-1. The germline CDR1 and CDR2 sequences are SGHDN and FVKESK. The length of the CDR3 is 11 residues.

CDR3 loop: CATSDPTTDSHTGELFF. The chain is built from TRBV24-1 and TRBJ2-2; TCRdb names TRBD2, which stays unverified in the absence of DNA. CDR3 length: 17 residues. Germline V CDR1 and CDR2: KGHDR, SFDVKD.

CDR3 protein: CSASLVTGSYEQYF. J is TRBJ2-7 and V is TRBV20-1; the TRBD1 assignment by TCRdb is unverifiable without DNA. This CDR3 spans 14 amino acids. Germline CDR1 and CDR2: DFQATT and SNEGSKA (reference sequence).

J is TRBJ1-2 and V is TRBV5-1; the D call of TRBD1 rests on TCRdb alone, since no DNA is present to check it. CDR3 length: 17 residues. The germline V gene encodes CDR1 SGHRS and CDR2 YFSETQ. The CDR3 protein is CASSLGTGVFLNYGYTF. The whole variable domain, filled in from reference TRBV5-1 and TRBJ1-2, reads KAGVTQTPRYLIKTRGQQVTLSCSPISGHRSVSWYQQTPGQGLQFLFEYFSETQRNKGNFPGRFSGRQFSNSRSEMNVSTLELGDSALYLCASSLGTGVFLNYGYTFGSGTRLTVV.